These T cell receptor beta chains were read from a single sample in a study of cytomegalovirus exposure and HLA in healthy donors. TCRdb keeps only in-frame clones here, not all; method: immunoSEQ multiplex PCR. Among more than 140,000 clones listed, over 70% were seen once. The sequenced material came from PBMCs. The source is a young man in good health and CMV-seropositive. Each CDR3 is given with its conserved first and last residue. Fields, in order: J gene, clone size, V gene, D gene, CDR3 protein, CDR3 DNA. D genes are given only for firm matches. Rows give clone size only sometimes, using once, few, many, or a class for an expanded clone.

>TRBJ1-2|NA|TRBV19|TRBD1
CASNPRTGGHYGYTF
TGTGCCAGCAATCCAAGGACAGGGGGACACTATGGCTACACCTTC
>TRBJ2-2|NA|TRBV16|TRBD1
CASSQGQGAGELFF
TGTGCCAGCAGCCAAGGACAGGGGGCCGGGGAGCTGTTTTTT
>TRBJ2-4|NA|TRBV2|NA
CASSISIVGGQNIQYF
TGTGCCAGCAGTATAAGCATTGTGGGGGGGCAAAACATTCAGTACTTC
>TRBJ2-3|NA|TRBV6-4|NA
CASSDDGTDTQYF
TGTGCCAGCAGTGACGACGGGACAGATACGCAGTATTTT
>TRBJ2-5|once|TRBV4-1|TRBD2
CASSQAAGTSGSSRETQYF
TGCGCCAGCAGCCAAGCCGCCGGGACTAGCGGGAGTAGTCGAGAGACCCAGTACTTC
>TRBJ1-5|few|TRBV6-1|NA
CATHSPNNQPQHF
TGTGCCACCCACTCCCCTAACAATCAGCCCCAGCATTTT
>TRBJ1-1|once|TRBV5-5|NA
CASSFGVLGEAFF
TGTGCCAGCAGCTTCGGGGTCCTAGGGGAAGCTTTCTTT
>TRBJ2-2|NA|TRBV27|NA
CASSFWGGTGELFF
TGTGCCAGCAGTTTTTGGGGAGGCACCGGGGAGCTGTTTTTT
>TRBJ2-2|NA|TRBV30|NA
CAWSALAPTGELFF
TGTGCCTGGAGTGCCCTGGCTCCAACCGGGGAGCTGTTTTTT
>TRBJ2-6|once|TRBV5-1|NA
CASSFKSSGANGLTF
TGCGCCAGCAGCTTCAAGAGCTCTGGGGCCAACGGCCTGACTTTC
>TRBJ1-2|NA|TRBV5-4|NA
CASSLIGAHYGYTF
TGTGCCAGCAGCTTGATTGGGGCGCACTATGGCTACACCTTC
>TRBJ2-3|NA|TRBV20-1|NA
CSARLTDTQYF
TGCAGTGCTAGACTCACAGATACGCAGTATTTT
>TRBJ2-1|NA|TRBV6-5|TRBD1
CASRRDRGMNEQFF
TGTGCCAGCAGACGGGACAGGGGGATGAATGAGCAGTTCTTC
>TRBJ2-3|NA|TRBV29-1|TRBD2
CSVLTSGRTDTQYF
TGCAGCGTCTTGACTAGCGGGAGAACAGATACGCAGTATTTT
>TRBJ1-1|NA|TRBV7-2|NA
CASSLDRVTEAFF
TGTGCCAGCAGCTTAGACAGGGTCACTGAAGCTTTCTTT